This is a list of T cell receptor beta chains from one sample in a study of naive and memory T cell subsets. TCRdb independently ran MiXCR on the 5' RACE reads; one entry per CDR3 protein. The table includes 58,000 or so distinct CDR3 sequences, 7.6% detected once. The receptor set was obtained from a female donor in good health. CDR3s include the opening cysteine and the closing phenylalanine or tryptophan. D genes are given only for firm matches. Only part of the rows carry a size: once, few, many, or a class if the clone is expanded.

- TRBJ1-5 - TRBV7-8 CASSSSITGKIGQPQHF TGTGCCAGCAGCTCCAGCATCACAGGGAAAATCGGTCAGCCCCAGCATTTT
- TRBJ1-2 - TRBV7-2 CASTPTKRGGYTF TGTGCCAGCACCCCAACGAAGCGAGGTGGCTACACCTTC
- TRBJ2-2 TRBD2 TRBV11-2 CASSSKNSGGATGELFF TGTGCCAGCAGCTCGAAGAATAGCGGGGGGGCCACCGGGGAGCTGTTTTTT
many TRBJ1-1 - TRBV11-3 CASSLGGNTEAFF TGTGCCAGCAGCTTAGGAGGGAACACTGAAGCTTTCTTT
- TRBJ2-1 TRBD2 TRBV12-3/TRBV12-4 CASSFRGAGGINNEQFF TGTGCCAGCAGTTTCCGTGGGGCGGGGGGGATTAACAATGAGCAGTTCTTC
many TRBJ2-5 - TRBV12-5 CASGLNQETQYF TGTGCTAGTGGTTTGAACCAAGAGACCCAGTACTTC
many TRBJ2-3 TRBD2 TRBV7-2 CASSTGLAGGSNTQYF TGTGCCAGCAGCACCGGACTAGCGGGGGGGTCAAATACGCAGTATTTT
- TRBJ2-3 - TRBV5-1 CASCQISTDTQYF TGCGCCAGCTGTCAGATAAGCACAGATACGCAGTATTTT
- TRBJ2-7 - TRBV5-4 CASSLLATSYEQYF TGTGCCAGCAGCTTGTTAGCGACCTCCTACGAGCAGTACTTC
few TRBJ1-5 - TRBV10-2 CARPNRYNQPQHF TGCGCCCGCCCGAACCGATACAATCAGCCCCAGCATTTT
- TRBJ2-3 - TRBV5-6 CASSLTGSTDTQYF TGTGCCAGCAGCTTGACAGGGAGCACAGATACGCAGTATTTT
few TRBJ2-7 TRBD1 TRBV20-1 CSASTHRGSYEQYF TGCAGTGCTAGTACTCACAGGGGCTCCTACGAGCAGTACTTC
many TRBJ1-1 TRBD1 TRBV29-1 CSARQGNTEAFF TGCAGCGCACGACAGGGGAACACTGAAGCTTTCTTT
- TRBJ1-5 - TRBV2 CASSEAMAKASNQPQHF TGTGCCAGCAGTGAAGCGATGGCAAAAGCAAGCAATCAGCCCCAGCATTTT
few TRBJ2-1 - TRBV18 CASSLQGNNEQFF TGTGCCAGCTCATTACAGGGTAACAATGAGCAGTTCTTC
many TRBJ1-1 TRBD1 TRBV19 CASTRGGERGTEAFF TGTGCCAGTACCCGAGGGGGCGAACGTGGCACTGAAGCTTTCTTT
many TRBJ1-5 - TRBV12-3/TRBV12-4 CASKDANQPQHF TGTGCCAGCAAGGACGCCAATCAGCCCCAGCATTTT